The T cell receptor beta chain described here comes from a study of blood T cell repertoires in COVID-19. Whole-study context: The study drew acute and convalescent COVID-19 samples from the United States, Italy and Spain. Sources were T cells, B-cell-depleted T cells, or PBMCs; the material itself was cDNA or gDNA.

In the original workflow: Estimates of nucleated cell counts were drawn from the amplification of reference gene primers. The method was immunoSEQ multiplex PCR; TCRdb's version includes in-frame clones alone and lacks a portion of them. Clone size and the V and J calls come from that table; the DNA yielded D and trimming. Seen here are fewer than 60,000 clones, around 85% observed once, and the top ten hold about 6.8%. This CDR3 is built from 13 residues. From germline, CDR1 is SEHNR and CDR2 FQNEAQ (reference sequence). V was shortened by 6 bases and J by 7 bases, with 12 bases between the two germline ends.

V usage is TRBV7-9 and J usage is TRBJ1-4, with D perhaps matching TRBD1 (5 bases). Sequencing input: peripheral blood. The receptor was derived from a man aged 55 to 69 with acute or convalescent COVID-19. This chain's CDR3 is CASSPSGVEKLFF. CDR3 nucleotide sequence: TGTGCCAGCAGTCCCTCGGGGGTTGAAAAACTGTTTTTT.